A single sample is the source of the 10 T cell receptor beta chains below, sequenced in a study of persistence of HIV-infected CD4 T cells. The libraries were made with immunoSEQ version 4 in survey mode. Measured with immunoSEQ multiplex PCR; TCRdb has only the in-frame clones, and not every one. Of 40,000 or so clones in the sample, around 89% are singletons; the top ten hold just over 1%. For these receptors, no antigen is known. Anti-CD3/anti-CD28 beads served as a nonspecific positive control stimulus. Responding CD4+ T cells were sorted by upregulation of both CD40 ligand and CD69. This material consisted of CD4+ T cells sorted from PBMCs after approximately 19-hour stimulation, taken from a patient who received antiretroviral therapy. The receptors derive from an adult man with HIV who was CMV-seropositive.

This chain links TRBV5-1 with TRBJ1-1; D ambiguous. Deletions cut 0 bases from V and 1 base from J, with 7 bases between. The CDR3 spans 14 residues. CDR1 SGHRS and CDR2 YFSETQ come from the germline V gene. The CDR3 loop reads CASSLEPANTEAFF. For the CDR3, the DNA is TGCGCCAGCAGCTTGGAGCCAGCGAACACTGAAGCTTTCTTT.

The V and J genes are TRBV3-1 (or the pseudogene TRBV3-2) and TRBJ1-3; TRBD1 might be the D (6 bases). Germline lookup yields CDR1 LGHDT and CDR2 YNNKEL (reference sequence). The length of the CDR3 is 15 residues. The germline V and J ends were trimmed by 1 base and 0 bases, with 7 bases remaining between them. The CDR3 region has the DNA TGTGCCAGCAGCCAAGGGACAGTCTCTGGAAACACCATATATTTT. This sequence encodes CASSQGTVSGNTIYF.

This clone was counted a few times. The J gene is TRBJ1-2, the V gene TRBV6-1; TRBD1 might be the D (6 bases). CDR1 and CDR2 from the germline V gene are MNHNS and SASEGT. Deletions cut 2 bases from V and 3 bases from J, with 13 bases between. This CDR3 comprises 15 residues. DNA of the CDR3: TGTGCCAGCAGTGAACCGGGGGGCAAAGACTATGGCTACACCTTC. Its translation: CASSEPGGKDYGYTF.

The chain joins TRBV2 to TRBJ1-6; 7 bases are a match to TRBD1. The ends lost 5 bases at V and 15 bases at J; junction bases unmatched: 7. CDR1 is SNHLY and CDR2 is FYNNEI in the germline V gene. This CDR3 contains 12 residues. The CDR3 spells CASSTGDTGLHF. For the CDR3, the DNA is TGTGCCAGCAGTACAGGGGACACGGGCCTCCACTTT.

This chain uses TRBV7-2 with TRBJ2-6, with unresolved D. The CDR3 sequence is 16 residues long. Germline loops: CDR1 SGHTA, CDR2 FQGNSA. V was cut by 4 bases and J by 4 bases, with 14 bases left in between. The DNA for the CDR3 is TGTGCCAGCAGCTCCCGGACGGCGCGGGGGGCCAACGTCCTGACTTTC. Its translation: CASSSRTARGANVLTF.

This chain joins TRBV10-1 and TRBJ2-1; 11 bases are shared with TRBD1. J gave up 9 bases and V 6 bases, and 7 bases lay outside the gene matches. The CDR3 is 14 amino acids. Germline V lookup: CDR1 WNHNN, CDR2 SYGVQD (reference sequence). The CDR3 sequence: CASRKDRGLGEQFF. CDR3 sequence (DNA): TGCGCCAGCAGAAAGGACAGGGGGCTTGGTGAGCAGTTCTTC.

The chain links TRBV5-8 to TRBJ1-1; D perhaps matches TRBD1 (5 bases). Germline V gene data show CDR1 as SGHTS and CDR2 as YDEGEE. V was cut by 5 bases and J by 2 bases, with 10 bases left in between. This CDR3 is 13 amino acids long. The CDR3 loop reads CASSRQGNTEAFF. CDR3 sequence (DNA): TGTGCCAGCAGTCGGCAGGGAAACACTGAAGCTTTCTTT.

V and J are TRBV6-5 and TRBJ1-3, with D possibly being TRBD1 (6 bases). CDR1 is MNHEY and CDR2 is SVGAGI in the germline V gene. The CDR3 length is 14 residues. Trimming took 5 bases from V and 2 from J, leaving 10 bases between them. CDR3 sequence: CASSTQGAGNTIYF. DNA for the CDR3: TGTGCCAGCAGTACACAGGGAGCTGGAAACACCATATATTTT.

This clone appeared once. This rearrangement joins TRBV4-1 to TRBJ1-4; weak D call: TRBD1 (5 bases). Per germline, CDR1 MGHRA and CDR2 YSYEKL. Trimming left V 1 base short and J 4 bases short, with 10 bases between. This CDR3 has 15 amino acids. The CDR3 DNA follows: TGCGCCAGCAGCCAAGGACTCGACAGTAATGAAAAACTGTTTTTT. Amino acid sequence: CASSQGLDSNEKLFF.

J is TRBJ1-6 and V is TRBV3-1 (or the pseudogene TRBV3-2), with D maybe TRBD1 (6 bases). Germline V gene lookup returns CDR1 LGHDT and CDR2 YNNKEL (reference sequence). V was pared by 2 bases and J by 9 bases, with 17 bases between. The CDR3 is made up of 16 amino acids. The CDR3 nucleotides are TGTGCCAGCAGCCAACCTCTTACAGGGAGGACTTCACCCCTCCACTTT. Protein product: CASSQPLTGRTSPLHF.